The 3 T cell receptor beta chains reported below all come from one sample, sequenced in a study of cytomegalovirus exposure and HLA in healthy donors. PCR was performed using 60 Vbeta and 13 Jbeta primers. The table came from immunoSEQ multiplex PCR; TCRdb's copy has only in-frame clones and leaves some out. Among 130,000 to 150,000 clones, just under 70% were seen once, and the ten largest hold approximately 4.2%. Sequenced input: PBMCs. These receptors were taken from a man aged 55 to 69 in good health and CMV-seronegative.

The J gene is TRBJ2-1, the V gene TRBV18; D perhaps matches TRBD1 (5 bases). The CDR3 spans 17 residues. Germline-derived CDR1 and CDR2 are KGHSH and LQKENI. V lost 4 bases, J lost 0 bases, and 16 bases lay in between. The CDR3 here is CASSLNSGPSSYNEQFF. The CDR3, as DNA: TGTGCCAGCTCACTTAATTCAGGGCCAAGCTCCTACAATGAGCAGTTCTTC.

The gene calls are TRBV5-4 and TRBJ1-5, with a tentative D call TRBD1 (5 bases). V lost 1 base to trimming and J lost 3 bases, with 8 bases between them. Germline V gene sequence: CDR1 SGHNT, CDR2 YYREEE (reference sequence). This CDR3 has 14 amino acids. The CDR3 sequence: CASSLKGDNQPQHF. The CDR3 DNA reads TGTGCCAGCAGCTTGAAAGGGGACAATCAGCCCCAGCATTTT.

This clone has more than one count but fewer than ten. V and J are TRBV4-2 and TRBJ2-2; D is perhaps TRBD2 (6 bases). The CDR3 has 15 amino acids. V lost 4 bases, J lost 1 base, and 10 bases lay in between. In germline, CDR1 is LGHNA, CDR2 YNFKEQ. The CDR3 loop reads CASSRDSGNTGELFF. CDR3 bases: TGTGCCAGCAGCCGGGACTCCGGGAACACCGGGGAGCTGTTTTTT.